In its sample, the clone carrying this T cell receptor (beta chain) was seen once. The data are from a study of PD-1 blockade in mismatch repair-deficient tumors. Mismatch repair deficiency was confirmed in all patients, by PCR or immunohistochemistry. A few pembrolizumab responders had their TCRs sequenced. TCRdb keeps only in-frame clones here, not all; method: immunoSEQ multiplex PCR. There are about 130,000 clones in the sample; 85% to 90% occur only once, and about 10% lies in the top ten. Sequencing used peripheral blood, obtained just over 70 weeks after starting pembrolizumab. The TCR comes from an adult with mismatch repair-deficient cancer.

The DNA of the CDR3 is TGTGCCAGCAGCTCGACGGACGGCACAGATACGCAGTATTTT. It translates to CASSSTDGTDTQYF. This chain links TRBV11-2 with TRBJ2-3; D uncertain. Per germline, CDR1 SGHAT and CDR2 FQNNGV. This CDR3 has 14 amino acids. V shed 4 bases and J shed 1 base, with 9 bases lying between them.